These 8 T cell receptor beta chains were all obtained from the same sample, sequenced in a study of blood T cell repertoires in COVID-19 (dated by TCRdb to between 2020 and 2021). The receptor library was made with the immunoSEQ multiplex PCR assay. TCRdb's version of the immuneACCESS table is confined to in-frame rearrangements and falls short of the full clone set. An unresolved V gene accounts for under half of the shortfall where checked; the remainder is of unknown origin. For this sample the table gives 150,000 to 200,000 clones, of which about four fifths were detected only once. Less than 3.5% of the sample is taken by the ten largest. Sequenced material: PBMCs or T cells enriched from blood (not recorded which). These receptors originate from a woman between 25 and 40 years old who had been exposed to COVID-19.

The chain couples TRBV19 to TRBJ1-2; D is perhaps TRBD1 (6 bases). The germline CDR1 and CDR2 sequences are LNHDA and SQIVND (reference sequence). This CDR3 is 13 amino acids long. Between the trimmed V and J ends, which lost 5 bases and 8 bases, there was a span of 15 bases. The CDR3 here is CASSGDTLSGYTF. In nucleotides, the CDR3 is TGTGCCAGTAGTGGGGACACCCTGAGCGGCTACACCTTC.

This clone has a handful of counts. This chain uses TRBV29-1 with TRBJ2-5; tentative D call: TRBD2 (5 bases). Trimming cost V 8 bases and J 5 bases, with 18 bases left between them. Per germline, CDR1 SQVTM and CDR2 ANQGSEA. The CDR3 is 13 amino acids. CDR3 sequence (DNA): TGCAGCTACAGTCCTGGTACGGGGGAGACCCAGTACTTC. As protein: CSYSPGTGETQYF.

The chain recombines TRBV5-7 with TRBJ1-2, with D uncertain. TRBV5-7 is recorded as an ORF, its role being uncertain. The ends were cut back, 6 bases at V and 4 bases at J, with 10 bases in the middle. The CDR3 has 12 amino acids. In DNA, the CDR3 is TGTGCCAGCAAGAGGGTTCCCTATGGCTACACCTTC. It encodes CASKRVPYGYTF.

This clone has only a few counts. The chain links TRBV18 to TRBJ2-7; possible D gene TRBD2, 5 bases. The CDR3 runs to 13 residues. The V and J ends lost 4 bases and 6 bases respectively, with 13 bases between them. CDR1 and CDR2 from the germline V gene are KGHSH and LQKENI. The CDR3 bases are TGTGCCAGCTCACAGTTACCGGGGAGCGAGCAGTACTTC. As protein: CASSQLPGSEQYF.

The CDR3 region is CASSQAWVGTVTEAFF. CDR3 coding DNA: TGCGCCAGCAGCCAAGCTTGGGTCGGAACAGTCACTGAAGCTTTCTTT. The rearrangement uses TRBV4-3 and TRBJ1-1, with no clear D. The CDR3 contains 16 residues. In germline, CDR1 is LGHNA, CDR2 YSLEER. With 1 base removed from V and 4 bases from J, the gap between germline ends came to 16 bases.

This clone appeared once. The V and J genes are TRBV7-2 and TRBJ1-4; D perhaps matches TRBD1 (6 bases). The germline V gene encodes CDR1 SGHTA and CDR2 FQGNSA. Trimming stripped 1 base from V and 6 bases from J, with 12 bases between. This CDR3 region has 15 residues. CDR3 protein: CASSLVPGTHEKLFF. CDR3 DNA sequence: TGTGCCAGCAGCTTAGTTCCCGGGACACATGAAAAACTGTTTTTT.

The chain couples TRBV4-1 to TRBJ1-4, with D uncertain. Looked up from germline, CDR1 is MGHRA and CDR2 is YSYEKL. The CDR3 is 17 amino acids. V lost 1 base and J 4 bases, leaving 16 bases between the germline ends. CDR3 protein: CASSQGGFGVLNEKLFF. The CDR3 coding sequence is TGCGCCAGCAGCCAAGGAGGCTTCGGGGTACTTAATGAAAAACTGTTTTTT.

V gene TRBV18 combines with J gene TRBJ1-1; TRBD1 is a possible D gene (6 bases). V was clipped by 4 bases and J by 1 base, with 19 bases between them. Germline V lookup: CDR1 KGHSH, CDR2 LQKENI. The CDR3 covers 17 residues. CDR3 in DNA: TGTGCCAGCTCACTCGGGGGAGGGGGTCAGAGGAACACTGAAGCTTTCTTT. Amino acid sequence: CASSLGGGGQRNTEAFF.